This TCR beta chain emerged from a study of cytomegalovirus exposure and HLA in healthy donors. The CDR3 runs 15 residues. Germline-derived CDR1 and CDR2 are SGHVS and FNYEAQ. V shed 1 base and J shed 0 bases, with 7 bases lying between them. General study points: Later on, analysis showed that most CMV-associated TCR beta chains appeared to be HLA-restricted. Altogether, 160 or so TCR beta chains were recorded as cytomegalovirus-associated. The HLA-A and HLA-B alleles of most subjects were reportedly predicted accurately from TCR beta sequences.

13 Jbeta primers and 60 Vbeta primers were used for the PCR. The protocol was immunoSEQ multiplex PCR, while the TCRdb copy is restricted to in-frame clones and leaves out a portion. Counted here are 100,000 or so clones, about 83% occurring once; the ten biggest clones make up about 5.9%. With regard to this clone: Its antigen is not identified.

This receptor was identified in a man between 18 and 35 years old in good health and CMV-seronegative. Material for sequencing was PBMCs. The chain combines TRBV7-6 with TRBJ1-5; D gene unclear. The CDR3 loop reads CASSLEHNSNQPQHF. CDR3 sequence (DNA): TGTGCCAGCAGCTTAGAACATAATAGCAATCAGCCCCAGCATTTT.